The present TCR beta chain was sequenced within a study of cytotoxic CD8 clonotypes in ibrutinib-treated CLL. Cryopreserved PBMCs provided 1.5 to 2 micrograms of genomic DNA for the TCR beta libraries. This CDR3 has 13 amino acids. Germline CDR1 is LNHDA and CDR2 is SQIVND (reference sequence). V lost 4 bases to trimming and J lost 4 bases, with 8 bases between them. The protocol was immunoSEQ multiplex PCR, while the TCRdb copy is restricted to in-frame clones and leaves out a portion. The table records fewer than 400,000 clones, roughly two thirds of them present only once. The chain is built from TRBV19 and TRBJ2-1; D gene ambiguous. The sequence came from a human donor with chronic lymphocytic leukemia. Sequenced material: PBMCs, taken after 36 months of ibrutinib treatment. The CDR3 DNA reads TGTGCCAGTAGTACCGCAAGATACAATGAGCAGTTCTTC. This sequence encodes CASSTARYNEQFF.